One and the same sample provided the 22 T cell receptor beta chains below, sequenced in a study of blood T cell repertoires in COVID-19. Method: immunoSEQ multiplex PCR; TCRdb's copy keeps in-frame clones and lacks some. The profile shows 240,000 or so clones, nearly 90% of them singletons. The material sequenced was peripheral blood. These receptors were obtained from a woman in her thirties with acute or convalescent COVID-19.

The chain is built from TRBV11-2 and TRBJ2-1; D possibly corresponds to TRBD1 (6 bases). Trimming pared 5 bases from V and 4 bases from J, leaving 9 bases between. In germline, CDR1 is SGHAT, CDR2 FQNNGV. This CDR3 contains 13 residues. CDR3 amino acids: CASSVQGYNEQFF. In DNA form, the CDR3 reads TGTGCCAGCAGCGTACAGGGATACAATGAGCAGTTCTTC.

The genes are TRBV7-9 and TRBJ1-5; the match to TRBD1 covers 8 bases. CDR1 is SEHNR and CDR2 is FQNEAQ in the germline V gene (reference sequence). CDR3 size: 15 residues. Trimming took 3 bases from V and 4 from J; bases not matched to a gene: 5. As DNA, the CDR3 is TGTGCCAGCAGCTTTTCTGGACAGGGAAATCAGCCCCAGCATTTT. Translated, it gives CASSFSGQGNQPQHF.

The chain recombines TRBV4-1 with TRBJ2-1, with no clear D. From germline, CDR1 is MGHRA and CDR2 YSYEKL. Trimming took 2 bases from V and 9 from J, leaving 11 bases between them. The CDR3 totals 13 residues. CDR3 bases: TGCGCCAGCAGCCAAAACCGATTCGGTGAGCAGTTCTTC. The encoded protein is CASSQNRFGEQFF.

This chain connects TRBV19 to TRBJ1-5, with 9 positions matching TRBD1. Germline assignment: CDR1 LNHDA and CDR2 SQIVND (reference sequence). CDR3 size: 17 residues. After removal of 6 bases from V and 3 bases from J, the junction contained 12 bases not matched to a gene. The CDR3 here is CASSPSPGQGFNQPQHF. DNA for the CDR3: TGTGCCAGTAGCCCTAGTCCGGGACAGGGTTTCAATCAGCCCCAGCATTTT.

Ten or more counts support this clone. The V call is TRBV9, the J call TRBJ2-7; D might be TRBD2 (5 bases). CDR3 length: 15 residues. In germline, CDR1 is SGDLS, CDR2 YYNGEE. V shed 0 bases and J shed 5 bases, with 15 bases lying between them. CDR3 residues: CASSVAAGRLDEQYF. CDR3 DNA: TGTGCCAGCAGCGTAGCGGCGGGCAGGTTAGACGAGCAGTACTTC.

Only one count was recorded for this clone. The V call is TRBV19, the J call TRBJ2-1; 9 nucleotides agree with TRBD2. The V gene's germline CDR1 is LNHDA and CDR2 SQIVND (reference sequence). J was trimmed by 4 bases and V by 4 bases; bases with no gene match: 5. The CDR3 runs 15 residues. Here the CDR3 DNA reads TGTGCCAGTAGTAATAGCGGGGGACCTTACAATGAGCAGTTCTTC. As protein: CASSNSGGPYNEQFF.

The chain is built from TRBV2 and TRBJ2-1; D gene uncertain. This CDR3 has 12 amino acids. Germline CDR1 is SNHLY and CDR2 is FYNNEI. V lost 4 bases, J lost 9 bases, and 10 bases lay in between. CDR3 DNA: TGTGCCAGCAGTGGACTGTACGTTGAGCAGTTCTTC. This translates into CASSGLYVEQFF. Combining the CDR3 with reference TRBV2 and TRBJ2-1 gives the whole variable domain EPEVTQTPSHQVTQMGQEVILRCVPISNHLYFYWYRQILGQKVEFLVSFYNNEISEKSEIFDDQFSVERPDGSNFTLKIRSTKLEDSAMYFCASSGLYVEQFFGPGTRLTVL.

The J gene is TRBJ2-2, the V gene TRBV5-6; 9 bases align to TRBD2. The germline CDR1 and CDR2 sequences are SGHDT and YYEEEE. There are 15 residues in the CDR3. V was pared by 4 bases and J by 3 bases, with 4 bases of the junction left unmatched. DNA for the CDR3: TGTGCCAGCAGCCGACTAGCGGATTACACCGGGGAGCTGTTTTTT. Translation: CASSRLADYTGELFF.

This chain uses TRBV7-2 with TRBJ1-2; 10 nucleotides match TRBD1. Germline V CDR1 and CDR2: SGHTA, FQGNSA. The CDR3 runs 15 residues. Trimming removed 5 bases from V and 2 bases from J; junction bases left unmatched: 5. For the CDR3, the DNA is TGTGCCAGCAGCCGCGACAGGGGGCTGAACTATGGCTACACCTTC. Protein sequence: CASSRDRGLNYGYTF.

V usage is TRBV12-5 and J usage is TRBJ2-3; the match to TRBD2 covers 14 bases. Trimming removed 3 bases from V and 3 bases from J; junction bases left unmatched: 5. The CDR3 covers 17 residues. CDR1 and CDR2 from the germline V gene are LGHNT and FRNRAP. CDR3 in DNA: TGTGCTAGTGGTTTAGGACTAGCGGGGGGTAGTACAGATACGCAGTATTTT. Protein sequence: CASGLGLAGGSTDTQYF.

CDR3 region: CASSQISGRFNEQFF. The CDR3 DNA is TGTGCCAGCAGCCAAATCAGCGGGAGGTTCAATGAGCAGTTCTTC. The chain is built from TRBV3-1 (or the pseudogene TRBV3-2) and TRBJ2-1, with TRBD2 matching over 9 bases. The CDR3 covers 15 residues. V dropped 2 bases and J dropped 6; count of bases not matched to a gene: 5. Germline CDR1 LGHDT, CDR2 YNNKEL (reference sequence).

The V gene is TRBV30, the J gene TRBJ2-3; maybe TRBD2 (5 bases). Germline V gene data show CDR1 as GTSNPN and CDR2 as SVGIG (reference sequence). The CDR3 runs to 13 residues. Trimming cost V 2 bases and J 7 bases, with 13 bases left between them. The CDR3 DNA reads TGTGCCTGGAGTTCCGGGAACCAAAATACGCAGTATTTT. It encodes CAWSSGNQNTQYF.

This chain connects TRBV9 to TRBJ2-7; 11 bases agree with TRBD1. V gave up 4 bases and J gave up 3 bases; unmatched junction bases: 9. The CDR3 consists of 16 residues. CDR1 is SGDLS and CDR2 is YYNGEE in the germline V gene. CDR3 sequence: CASSLSSGTGGYEQYF. For the CDR3, the DNA is TGTGCCAGCAGCTTGTCATCCGGGACAGGGGGCTACGAGCAGTACTTC.

The chain uses TRBV10-3 and TRBJ1-5; 8 bases agree with TRBD1. Trimming removed 8 bases from V and 4 bases from J; junction bases left unmatched: 4. The germline V gene has CDR1 ENHRY and CDR2 SYGVKD. This CDR3 is 13 amino acids long. CDR3 in DNA: TGTGCCATCGGGGGACAGGCAAATCAGCCCCAGCATTTT. As protein: CAIGGQANQPQHF.

The rearrangement uses TRBV5-1 and TRBJ1-2; TRBD1 aligns across 10 bases. The CDR3 contains 14 residues. Trimming cost V 4 bases and J 3 bases; bases outside gene matches: 3. Germline V gene sequence: CDR1 SGHRS, CDR2 YFSETQ. The CDR3 DNA follows: TGCGCCAGCAGCGAAGGGACAGGGGACTATGGCTACACCTTC. Translated: CASSEGTGDYGYTF.

This clone was seen just once. This chain uses TRBV5-1 with TRBJ1-4; no clear D. The CDR3 runs 13 residues. Germline CDR1 reads SGHRS; CDR2 reads YFSETQ. The V end lost 4 bases, the J end lost 8 bases, and 12 bases lay between the germline ends. CDR3 in amino acids: CASSVGGTEKLFF. The CDR3 DNA follows: TGCGCCAGCAGCGTTGGAGGTACAGAAAAACTGTTTTTT. The entire variable domain, with the rest obtained from reference TRBV5-1 and TRBJ1-4, is as follows: KAGVTQTPRYLIKTRGQQVTLSCSPISGHRSVSWYQQTPGQGLQFLFEYFSETQRNKGNFPGRFSGRQFSNSRSEMNVSTLELGDSALYLCASSVGGTEKLFFGSGTQLSVL.

The J gene is TRBJ2-1, the V gene TRBV12-3 or TRBV12-4; D is perhaps TRBD2 (5 bases). CDR3 size: 13 residues. V was clipped by 3 bases and J by 5 bases, with 8 bases between them. The CDR3 nucleotides read TGTGCCAGCAGTTTTCAGAGGGACAATGAGCAGTTCTTC. This gives the protein CASSFQRDNEQFF.

The chain joins TRBV15 to TRBJ2-7; 7 bases are shared with TRBD2. Per the germline V gene, CDR1 is LNHNV and CDR2 is YYDKDF (reference sequence). V lost 0 bases, J lost 4 bases, and 6 bases stayed unmatched. This CDR3 region has 15 residues. The CDR3 sequence is CATSREVGGTYEQYF. Written as DNA, the CDR3 is TGTGCCACCAGCAGAGAGGTGGGAGGGACTTACGAGCAGTACTTC.

CDR3 DNA: TGTGCCAGCAAAAGGAGTGGCGGGATTTCGAGGGATACGCAGTATTTT. It encodes CASKRSGGISRDTQYF. The chain joins TRBV16 to TRBJ2-3; D is perhaps TRBD2 (6 bases). The V and J ends lost 7 bases and 6 bases respectively, with 23 bases between them. Germline loops: CDR1 KGHSY, CDR2 FQNENV. The length of the CDR3 is 16 residues.

The rearrangement uses TRBV7-3 and TRBJ2-1; D is ambiguous. Trimming removed 1 base at V and 3 bases at J, with 7 bases between. This CDR3 contains 14 residues. Germline loops: CDR1 SGHTA, CDR2 FQGTGA. In DNA form, the CDR3 reads TGTGCCAGCAGCTTAAGCGGCAACTACAATGAGCAGTTCTTC. This translates into CASSLSGNYNEQFF.

The rearrangement links TRBV13 to TRBJ2-2; 8 bases align to TRBD2. Germline V gene lookup returns CDR1 PRHDT and CDR2 FYEKMQ (reference sequence). With 3 bases clipped from V and 1 base from J, the junction kept 4 bases outside the gene matches. This CDR3 spans 16 amino acids. The CDR3 region is CASSFILAGNTGELFF. CDR3 bases: TGTGCCAGCAGCTTTATTCTAGCGGGGAACACCGGGGAGCTGTTTTTT.

The chain couples TRBV19 to TRBJ2-3, with 11 bases lining up with TRBD2. V lost 0 bases, J lost 8 bases, and 4 bases stayed unmatched. This CDR3 is built from 15 residues. Germline V CDR1 and CDR2: LNHDA, SQIVND (reference sequence). The CDR3 is CASSIDSGRASTQYF. The CDR3 bases are TGTGCCAGTAGTATAGATAGCGGGAGGGCTTCTACGCAGTATTTT. Full variable domain (remainder filled in from reference TRBV19 and TRBJ2-3): DGGITQSPKYLFRKEGQNVTLSCEQNLNHDAMYWYRQDPGQGLRLIYYSQIVNDFQKGDIAEGYSVSREKKESFPLTVTSAQKNPTAFYLCASSIDSGRASTQYFGPGTRLTVL.